The 9 T cell receptor beta chains listed next were all sequenced from one sample in a study of cytomegalovirus exposure and HLA in healthy donors. Use of 60 Vbeta and 13 Jbeta primers characterized the PCR. TCRdb's table, derived via immunoSEQ multiplex PCR, lists solely in-frame clones and lacks some. The table lists approximately 160,000 clones, roughly 70% of them singletons. Sequencing input: PBMCs. These receptors all come from a woman in her forties in good health and CMV-seropositive.

This clone was found once. The chain carries TRBV28 and TRBJ1-4, with TRBD1 identical over 10 bases. Germline trimming cut 6 bases from V and 7 bases from J; bases unmatched to any gene: 14. Germline V lookup: CDR1 MDHEN, CDR2 SYDVKM. The CDR3 has 17 residues. CDR3 in DNA: TGTGCCAGCAGGTCCGGGACAGGGGTATCAATGTTTGAAAAACTGTTTTTT. Its translation: CASRSGTGVSMFEKLFF.

The gene calls are TRBV4-1 and TRBJ2-7, with D hard to call. CDR1 MGHRA and CDR2 YSYEKL come from the germline V gene. CDR3 length: 12 residues. Trimming took off 0 bases at V and 10 bases at J, with 10 bases between the two ends. CDR3 residues: CASSQDGRVQYF. CDR3 DNA sequence: TGCGCCAGCAGCCAAGATGGGCGAGTTCAGTACTTC.

The chain combines TRBV19 with TRBJ1-1, with a tentative D call TRBD1 (6 bases). With 4 bases removed from V and 3 bases from J, the gap between germline ends came to 12 bases. Germline V gene data show CDR1 as LNHDA and CDR2 as SQIVND (reference sequence). CDR3 length: 14 residues. CDR3 loop: CASSTQGFYTEAFF. CDR3 nucleotide sequence: TGTGCCAGTAGTACCCAGGGGTTTTACACTGAAGCTTTCTTT.

This clone occurred once. The CDR3 region is CASLTGGSNNEQFF. The CDR3 DNA is TGTGCCAGCCTTACGGGCGGGAGCAACAATGAGCAGTTCTTC. V and J are TRBV7-2 and TRBJ2-1, with TRBD2 identical over 7 bases. The CDR3 length is 14 residues. J gave up 5 bases and V 8 bases, and 9 bases lay outside the gene matches. Germline CDR1 reads SGHTA; CDR2 reads FQGNSA.

The rearrangement joins TRBV6-1 to TRBJ2-2, with D perhaps matching TRBD2 (7 bases). Germline-derived CDR1 and CDR2 are MNHNS and SASEGT. Trimming left V 0 bases short and J 1 base short, with 18 bases between. CDR3 length: 19 amino acids. The DNA of the CDR3 is TGTGCCAGCAGTGAAGCCCTGTTCCGCGGGGGCCTGAACACCGGGGAGCTGTTTTTT. The encoded protein is CASSEALFRGGLNTGELFF.

This chain joins TRBV29-1 and TRBJ2-7; TRBD2 agrees at 7 bases. Trimming at V came to 4 bases and at J to 0 bases, leaving 3 bases not matched to a gene. This CDR3 has 13 residues. CDR1 and CDR2 from the germline V gene are SQVTM and ANQGSEA. The CDR3 nucleotides read TGCAGCGTTGTGGGGGGGTCCTCCTACGAGCAGTACTTC. Its translation is CSVVGGSSYEQYF.

The chain recombines TRBV7-2 with TRBJ2-2; TRBD2 aligns across 13 bases. The CDR3 is 18 residues long. J gave up 4 bases and V 5 bases, and 10 bases lay outside the gene matches. CDR1 is SGHTA and CDR2 is FQGNSA in the germline V gene. The DNA for the CDR3 is TGTGCCAGCAGCCCTGGGACTAGCGGGACCTCGGGCACCGGGGAGCTGTTTTTT. It codes for CASSPGTSGTSGTGELFF.

There are a few counts of this clone. V gene TRBV6-5 combines with J gene TRBJ2-5; maybe TRBD2 (6 bases). Germline V gives CDR1 MNHEY, CDR2 SVGAGI. The CDR3 length is 15 residues. The germline V and J ends were trimmed by 11 bases and 1 base, with 20 bases remaining between them. The chain's CDR3 is CACAPTRVPQETQYF. The CDR3 DNA sequence: TGTGCCTGCGCCCCGACTAGAGTTCCCCAAGAGACCCAGTACTTC.

This clone was seen a handful of times. This chain joins TRBV5-7 and TRBJ2-7; no reliable D call. TRBV5-7 is treated as an ORF (open reading frame) with a function not yet certain. The V end lost 5 bases, the J end lost 0 bases, and 12 bases lay between the germline ends. The CDR3 sequence is 14 residues long. The CDR3 here is CASRDVQSSYEQYF. CDR3 DNA: TGTGCCAGCAGGGATGTACAGAGCTCCTACGAGCAGTACTTC.